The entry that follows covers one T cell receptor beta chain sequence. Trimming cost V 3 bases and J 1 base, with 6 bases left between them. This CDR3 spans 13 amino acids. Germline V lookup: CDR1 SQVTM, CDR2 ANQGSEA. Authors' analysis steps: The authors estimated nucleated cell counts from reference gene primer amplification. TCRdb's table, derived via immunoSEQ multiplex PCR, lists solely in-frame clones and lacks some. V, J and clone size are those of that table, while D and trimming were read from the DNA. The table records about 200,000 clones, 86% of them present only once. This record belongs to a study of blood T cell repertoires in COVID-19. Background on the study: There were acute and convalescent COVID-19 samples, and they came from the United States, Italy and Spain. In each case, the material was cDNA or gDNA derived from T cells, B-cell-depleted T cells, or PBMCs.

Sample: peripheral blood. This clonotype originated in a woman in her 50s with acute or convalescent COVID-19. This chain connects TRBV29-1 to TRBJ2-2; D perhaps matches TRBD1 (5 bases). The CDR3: CSVDRGNTGELFF. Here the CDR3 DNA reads TGCAGCGTTGATAGGGGGAACACCGGGGAGCTGTTTTTT.